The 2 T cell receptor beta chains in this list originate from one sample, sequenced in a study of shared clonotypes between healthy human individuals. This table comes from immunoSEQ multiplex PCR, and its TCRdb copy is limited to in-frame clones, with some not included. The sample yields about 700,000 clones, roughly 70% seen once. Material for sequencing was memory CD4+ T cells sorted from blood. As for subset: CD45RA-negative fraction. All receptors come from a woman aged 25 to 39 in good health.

The CDR3 sequence: CASSDRGRSQPQHF. The CDR3 coding sequence is TGTGCCAGCAGTGACAGGGGTCGTAGTCAGCCCCAGCATTTT. The rearrangement links TRBV2 to TRBJ1-5, with D maybe TRBD1 (6 bases). The V end lost 3 bases, the J end lost 6 bases, and 12 bases lay between the germline ends. The germline gives CDR1 SNHLY, CDR2 FYNNEI. The CDR3 is made up of 14 amino acids.

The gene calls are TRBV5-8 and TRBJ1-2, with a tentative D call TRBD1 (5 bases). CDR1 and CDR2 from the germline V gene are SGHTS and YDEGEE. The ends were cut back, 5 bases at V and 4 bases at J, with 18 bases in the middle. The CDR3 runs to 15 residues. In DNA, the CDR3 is TGTGCCAGCAGTCGTGGGAAGGGACTTTCCTATGGCTACACCTTC. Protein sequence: CASSRGKGLSYGYTF.